This TCR beta chain was captured by sequencing in a study of response to subunit inactivated influenza vaccine. General observations from the study: The authors offered the suggestion that each seasonal influenza vaccination recruits few new T cells.

The sample holds a few counts of this clonotype. Antigen: not known. TCRdb re-called the RT-PCR reads with MiXCR, one entry per CDR3 protein. Counted here are hundreds of thousands of distinct CDR3 sequences, roughly 10% occurring once; the ten biggest clones make up 10%. The sequence came from a man aged 50 or older who received an inactivated influenza vaccine. The sample consisted of PBMCs from blood, taken on the day of vaccination.

In nucleotides, the CDR3 is TGTGCCAGCAAAGGACAGGGAGGGGCGGATACGCAGTATTTT. Residues: CASKGQGGADTQYF. The chain has TRBV5-6 and TRBJ2-3, with a weak D call TRBD1 (8 bases). V dropped 6 bases and J dropped 6 bases, with 17 bases sitting between them. The CDR3 has 14 amino acids. Germline CDR1 and CDR2: SGHDT and YYEEEE.